The next 26 T cell receptor beta chains were all read from a single sample in a study of STAT3 mutations in large granular lymphocyte leukemia. Study outcomes and limitations: Every T-LGLL patient had at least one immunodominant TCRbeta clonotype.

Their antigens remain unidentified. Profiling relied on immunoSEQ multiplex PCR, and the TCRdb table lists in-frame clones only, not all of them. The sample lists approximately 5,900 clones, roughly 90% occurring once. What was sequenced was PBMCs. All receptors come from a human donor with T large granular lymphocyte leukemia. Some clones in this sample may be carry-over from other donors' samples.

The chain is built from TRBV11-3 and TRBJ1-1; no clear D gene. Trimming left V 3 bases short and J 2 bases short, with 7 bases between. This CDR3 has 13 amino acids. Germline CDR1 and CDR2: SGHNT and YENEEA. The CDR3 nucleotides are TGTGCCAGCAGCTTGACGCTCAACACTGAAGCTTTCTTT. Amino acid sequence: CASSLTLNTEAFF.

The chain links TRBV4-2 to TRBJ2-7; D gene uncertain. This CDR3 is 15 amino acids long. V lost 2 bases, J lost 0 bases, and 11 bases lay in between. Germline V gene data show CDR1 as LGHNA and CDR2 as YNFKEQ. This chain's CDR3 is CASSQLSTDSYEQYF. CDR3 sequence (DNA): TGTGCCAGCAGCCAATTGTCGACTGACTCCTACGAGCAGTACTTC.

The chain employs TRBV5-4 and TRBJ1-1, with D possibly TRBD1 on 6 matching bases. Germline assignment: CDR1 SGHNT and CDR2 YYREEE (reference sequence). V was trimmed by 0 bases and J by 4 bases, leaving 13 bases between them. CDR3 length equals 15 residues. DNA of the CDR3: TGTGCCAGCAGCTTGGCCGAGGAAGGGGGCACTGAAGCTTTCTTT. Amino acids: CASSLAEEGGTEAFF.

The V gene is TRBV19, the J gene TRBJ1-5; TRBD1 aligns across 7 bases. Germline V gene sequence: CDR1 LNHDA, CDR2 SQIVND (reference sequence). This CDR3 comprises 14 residues. Trimming cost V 5 bases and J 12 bases; bases outside gene matches: 13. CDR3 in DNA: TGTGCCAGTAGTTCCGGACAGGAATCTACCCGCCAGCATTTT. The encoded protein is CASSSGQESTRQHF.

The chain couples TRBV27 to TRBJ1-6; D may be TRBD1 (5 bases). The germline CDR1 and CDR2 sequences are MNHEY and SMNVEV (reference sequence). Trimming took 5 bases from V and 0 from J, leaving 14 bases between them. CDR3 size: 17 residues. CDR3 region: CASSAPGGSSYNSPLHF. The CDR3 DNA reads TGTGCCAGCAGTGCCCCCGGGGGGAGCTCCTATAATTCACCCCTCCACTTT.

This chain links TRBV7-7 with TRBJ2-7; D is ambiguous. Germline CDR1 SSHAT, CDR2 FNYEAQ (reference sequence). The CDR3 runs 11 residues. Trimming took off 11 bases at V and 2 bases at J, with 10 bases between the two ends. This CDR3 is CARNGPYEQYV. For the CDR3, the DNA is TGTGCCCGAAACGGGCCCTACGAGCAGTACGTC.

This clone came up once. The rearrangement links TRBV19 to TRBJ1-1; TRBD1 matches at 7 bases. In germline, CDR1 is LNHDA, CDR2 SQIVND (reference sequence). The trim removed 4 bases at V and 10 bases at J, leaving 9 bases unmatched. This CDR3 spans 13 amino acids. The CDR3 coding sequence is TGTGCCAGTAGTAACCGACAGGGTAGGGCAGCTTTCTTT. Translating it yields CASSNRQGRAAFF.

This chain joins TRBV6-5 and TRBJ1-2; D uncertain. V dropped 2 bases and J dropped 9 bases, with 7 bases sitting between them. CDR1 is MNHEY, CDR2 SVGAGI, per germline. The CDR3 has 11 residues. This CDR3 is CASSYKRSYTF. For the CDR3, the DNA is TGTGCCAGCAGTTACAAGAGGAGCTACACCTTC.

This chain links TRBV7-5 with TRBJ1-1. TRBV7-5 is designated a pseudogene. The CDR3 is 14 amino acids. The CDR3 reads CASSPGTIDTEAFF. The CDR3 bases are TGTGCCAGCAGCCCCGGGACGATAGACACTGAAGCTTTCTTT.

CDR3 sequence: CATRSGGRGYEQYF. DNA of the CDR3: TGTGCCACTCGGTCGGGCGGGAGAGGGTACGAGCAGTACTTC. The chain carries TRBV28 and TRBJ2-7; 7 bases line up with TRBD2. The germline V gene has CDR1 MDHEN and CDR2 SYDVKM. The junction had 13 bases not matched to a gene; V was cut back by 10 bases and J by 4 bases. This CDR3 has 14 amino acids.

This chain links TRBV7-2 with TRBJ2-3; maybe TRBD2 (5 bases). The CDR3 totals 16 residues. The germline V gene encodes CDR1 SGHTA and CDR2 FQGNSA. Trimming took off 2 bases at V and 4 bases at J, with 16 bases between the two ends. This CDR3 reads CASSLTSGNPADTQYF. The CDR3 DNA reads TGTGCCAGCAGCTTAACGAGCGGAAACCCGGCAGATACGCAGTATTTT. Supplemented by reference TRBV7-2 and TRBJ2-3, the full variable domain reads GAGVSQSPSNKVTEKGKDVELRCDPISGHTALYWYRQSLGQGLEFLIYFQGNSAPDKSGLPSDRFSAERTGGSVSTLTIQRTQQEDSAVYLCASSLTSGNPADTQYFGPGTRLTVL.

Here the CDR3 reads CASSPLIYPRVPRQNTEAFF. The DNA for the CDR3 is TGCGCCAGCAGCCCTCTCATCTATCCCAGGGTTCCGAGACAGAACACTGAAGCTTTCTTT. V usage is TRBV5-1 and J usage is TRBJ1-1; D may be TRBD1 (5 bases). The V gene's germline CDR1 is SGHRS and CDR2 YFSETQ. This CDR3 comprises 20 residues. V lost 4 bases and J lost 1, with 29 bases in between. The whole variable domain, filled in from reference TRBV5-1 and TRBJ1-1, reads KAGVTQTPRYLIKTRGQQVTLSCSPISGHRSVSWYQQTPGQGLQFLFEYFSETQRNKGNFPGRFSGRQFSNSRSEMNVSTLELGDSALYLCASSPLIYPRVPRQNTEAFFGQGTRLTVV.

The rearrangement joins TRBV5-1 to TRBJ2-3; possible D gene TRBD2, 5 bases. The V and J ends lost 4 bases and 3 bases respectively, with 9 bases between them. The germline gives CDR1 SGHRS, CDR2 YFSETQ. The CDR3 runs to 13 residues. The CDR3 DNA reads TGCGCCAGCAGCGATAGGACTACAGATACGCAGTATTTT. The encoded protein is CASSDRTTDTQYF.

This chain uses TRBV11-2 with TRBJ2-5; D gene uncertain. CDR1 is SGHAT and CDR2 is FQNNGV in the germline V gene. V was pared by 3 bases and J by 2 bases, with 10 bases between. This CDR3 has 14 residues. CDR3 coding DNA: TGTGCCAGCAGCTTGGTAAGGGTACAAGAGACCCAGTACTTC. Translating gives CASSLVRVQETQYF.

The rearrangement links TRBV14 to TRBJ1-1; D is uncertain. Germline-derived CDR1 and CDR2 are SGHDN and FVKESK. The CDR3 covers 16 residues. V was shortened by 4 bases and J by 1 base, with 16 bases between the two germline ends. This CDR3 reads CASSLDLWESNTEAFF. The CDR3, as DNA: TGTGCCAGCAGCCTGGACTTATGGGAGTCGAACACTGAAGCTTTCTTT.

V is TRBV28 and J is TRBJ1-2, with a possible D match to TRBD1 (6 bases). Looked up from germline, CDR1 is MDHEN and CDR2 is SYDVKM. This CDR3 has 14 amino acids. The V end lost 5 bases, the J end lost 4 bases, and 14 bases lay between the germline ends. DNA of the CDR3: TGTGCCAGCAGTCCAGGGGAACGGATCTATGGCTACACCTTC. This translates into CASSPGERIYGYTF.

The chain combines TRBV4-3 with TRBJ1-4; D gene ambiguous. The CDR3 consists of 15 residues. V lost 1 base and J 4 bases, leaving 10 bases between the germline ends. Germline V gene lookup returns CDR1 LGHNA and CDR2 YSLEER. As DNA, the CDR3 is TGCGCCAGCAGCCAAGGCAGGTTCAGTAATGAAAAACTGTTTTTT. Amino acid sequence: CASSQGRFSNEKLFF.

The chain links TRBV18 to TRBJ2-1, with 8 bases identical to TRBD2. The CDR3 is 14 residues long. With 5 bases clipped from V and 5 bases from J, the junction kept 5 bases outside the gene matches. The germline CDR1 and CDR2 sequences are KGHSH and LQKENI. CDR3 sequence (DNA): TGTGCCAGCTCAGAGGAACTAGCGGACAATGAGCAGTTCTTC. Translated: CASSEELADNEQFF.

V gene TRBV6-1 combines with J gene TRBJ2-5, with TRBD2 identical over 10 bases. The V gene end was trimmed by 5 bases and the J gene end by 3 bases; junction bases not matched to a gene: 6. The CDR3 extends over 15 amino acids. Per germline, CDR1 MNHNS and CDR2 SASEGT. The CDR3 nucleotides read TGTGCCAGCAGTCGAGCGGGGGGGCGGGAAGAGACCCAGTACTTC. Encoded protein: CASSRAGGREETQYF.

The chain is built from TRBV6-6 and TRBJ1-1, with D possibly TRBD1 on 5 matching bases. V was trimmed by 6 bases and J by 8 bases, leaving 22 bases between them. CDR3 length equals 15 residues. Germline V gene data show CDR1 as MNHNY and CDR2 as SVGAGI (reference sequence). Here the CDR3 DNA reads TGTGCCAGCAGGCCCGGGCCCGGGGGTTATCTCGAAGCTTTCTTT. Translation: CASRPGPGGYLEAFF.

This chain uses TRBV7-9 with TRBJ2-7; D might be TRBD1 (6 bases). Trimming stripped 5 bases from V and 2 bases from J, with 10 bases between. CDR3 size: 13 residues. Per germline, CDR1 SEHNR and CDR2 FQNEAQ (reference sequence). CDR3 DNA: TGTGCCAGCAGCCCACAGGGCACCTACGAGCAGTACTTC. This encodes CASSPQGTYEQYF.

The rearrangement joins TRBV5-5 to TRBJ2-3; D might be TRBD1 or TRBD2, each matching 5 bases. This CDR3 comprises 14 residues. Germline loops: CDR1 SGHKS, CDR2 YYEKEE (reference sequence). Between the trimmed V and J ends, which lost 2 bases and 3 bases, there was a span of 10 bases. The CDR3 sequence: CASSLGWGTDTQYF. The CDR3 nucleotides read TGTGCCAGCAGCTTAGGTTGGGGGACAGATACGCAGTATTTT.

The chain carries TRBV7-3 and TRBJ2-5; D is tentatively TRBD1 or TRBD2 (6 bases each). The CDR3 totals 15 residues. Germline V gene data show CDR1 as SGHTA and CDR2 as FQGTGA. V was shortened by 5 bases and J by 0 bases, with 13 bases between the two germline ends. This CDR3 is CASSRGPQYQETQYF. CDR3 nucleotide sequence: TGTGCCAGCAGCCGGGGGCCTCAGTACCAAGAGACCCAGTACTTC. Combining the CDR3 with reference TRBV7-3 and TRBJ2-5 gives the whole variable domain GAGVSQTPSNKVTEKGKYVELRCDPISGHTALYWYRQSLGQGPEFLIYFQGTGAADDSGLPNDRFFAVRPEGSVSTLKIQRTERGDSAVYLCASSRGPQYQETQYFGPGTRLLVL.

The genes are TRBV11-1 and TRBJ2-2; D is perhaps TRBD2 (5 bases). V was shortened by 5 bases and J by 4 bases, with 17 bases between the two germline ends. There are 16 residues in the CDR3. The germline V gene has CDR1 SGHAT and CDR2 FQDESV (reference sequence). The CDR3 region has the DNA TGTGCCAGCAGCCCGGACTGGATTGATTCCACCGGGGAGCTGTTTTTT. As protein: CASSPDWIDSTGELFF. Full variable domain (remainder filled in from reference TRBV11-1 and TRBJ2-2): EAEVAQSPRYKITEKSQAVAFWCDPISGHATLYWYRQILGQGPELLVQFQDESVVDDSQLPKDRFSAERLKGVDSTLKIQPAELGDSAMYLCASSPDWIDSTGELFFGEGSRLTVL.

The chain has TRBV2 and TRBJ1-6; D possibly corresponds to TRBD1 (6 bases). V lost 6 bases and J lost 7, with 19 bases in between. The germline V gene encodes CDR1 SNHLY and CDR2 FYNNEI. This CDR3 is 16 amino acids long. CDR3 sequence: CASSPTQGIRNSPLHF. The CDR3 bases are TGTGCCAGCAGCCCAACTCAGGGGATTCGAAATTCACCCCTCCACTTT.

CDR3 amino acids: CASSAGTSGSFTGELFF. Here the CDR3 DNA reads TGCGCCAGCAGCGCGGGGACTAGCGGGTCTTTCACCGGGGAGCTGTTTTTT. V and J are TRBV5-1 and TRBJ2-2; TRBD2 agrees at 12 bases. Per germline, CDR1 SGHRS and CDR2 YFSETQ. The V segment lost 4 bases and the J segment 4 bases; nucleotides outside the gene matches: 8. The CDR3 has 17 amino acids.